This paragraph covers one T cell receptor beta chain sequence. No cognate antigen has been identified for it. Within one base of it there is no much larger clone, and no base qualities were kept. Profiling of TCR beta VDJ combinations and CDR3 sequences used genomic DNA as the template. An Illumina HiSeq 2000 was the platform used for TCR repertoire sequencing. In the original analysis: TRBV/TRBJ rearrangement plots, CDR3 size and DJ length profiles, and Simpson's diversity index were used to assess repertoires. Whichever DNA sequence was most abundant in the deep sequencing data was defined as the immunodominant clone. CDR3 amino acid sequences were checked for sharing between subjects and were compared against published repertoires and the VDJdb database. The public reads were quality trimmed at Q25 with fastp and then assembled into clones with MiXCR by TCRdb, keeping productive beta chains. Every CDR3 protein is listed once, alongside the most common genes and DNA of its rows. The authors' filters were not applied to this entry. The sample profile shows 200,000 to 250,000 distinct CDR3 sequences; under 50% of them were found once. Jointly, the top ten make up just under 20% of the sample.

This specimen comes from a study of CD8+CD57+ T cells in acquired aplastic anemia (dated 2018 in TCRdb). About the investigation overall: On average, sorted CD4+ and CD8+ cells yielded about 3 ug of extracted DNA, with a range of about 0.19 to 30 ug. CD8+CD57+ expansion was defined as frequency above the mean frequency observed in healthy subjects.

CDR1 and CDR2 were assigned from the germline V gene as KGHSH and LQKENI. V is reduced by 3 bases and J by 5 bases, leaving a spacing of 12 bases between them. Including cysteine and phenylalanine, the CDR3 has 14 amino acids. Kept here is only the CDR3 DNA, which spans 42 bases and is read in frame from base 1. Flow cytometry had shown CD8+CD57+ cell expansion in the patients selected for sequencing. Severe acquired aplastic anemia was diagnosed in all patients according to International Study of Aplastic Anemia and Agranulocytosis and Camitta criteria. No therapy had been received by the patients at the time of blood sampling. In this study, sorted CD4+ and CD8+ T cells from the blood of healthy subjects and of severe aplastic anemia patients had their TCR repertoires deep-sequenced. Patients were enrolled under clinicaltrials.gov protocols 00001620, 01623167, 00001397, 00071045, 00081523 and 00961064 in the USA. Ficoll-Paque density gradient centrifugation was used to isolate peripheral blood mononuclear cells. Before DNA extraction, CD4+ and CD8+ T cells were sorted by FACS or by magnetic beads.

On the study overall, not on this receptor specifically: Patients and healthy controls showed no significant difference in CD8+ Simpson's diversity (P=0.060). Roughly 30 CD8+ CDR3 sequences were found to be shared between patients and controls, but these sequences appeared to be highly expressed in patients and within the immunodominant clones of the patients.

This receptor was identified in a human donor with aplastic anemia. Recombination joined TRBV18 with TRBJ2-3; the D element could tentatively be TRBD1 or TRBD2, as 5 bases agree for each. Sequenced sample: sorted CD4+, CD8+, or CD8+CD57+ T cells (not recorded which) from PBMCs. For the CDR3, the sequence is CASSPSRAGDTQYF. The nucleotides read TGTGCCAGCTCACCGAGCAGGGCGGGAGATACGCAGTATTTT.